This TCR beta chain appears in the sequencing data of a study of T cells after yellow fever vaccination. Findings of the study overall: Contaminating bulk clonotypes could be abundant in FACS-sorted repertoires. A minor fraction of clonotypes spanned both CD4 and CD8 compartments.

A few counts support this clonotype. Its antigen remains unidentified. Each CDR3 protein is one row after TCRdb ran MiXCR on the 5' RACE reads. The data contain some 260,000 distinct CDR3 sequences, over 4.5% of them singletons. Germline-derived CDR1 and CDR2 are SGHAT and FQNNGV. The V gene lost 2 bases and the J gene lost 0 bases, with 17 bases spanning the gap. The CDR3 has 19 amino acids. This TCR was sampled from a man aged 18-30 years who received the YFV17D yellow fever vaccine. This rearrangement joins TRBV11-2 to TRBJ2-6; D is tentatively TRBD1 or TRBD2 (6 bases each). This sample comprised CD4+ T cells sorted from PBMCs, obtained on the day of the yellow fever booster vaccination. CDR3 sequence (DNA): TGTGCCAGCAGCTTAAAGATGGGGGGCAGCTACTCTGGGGCCAACGTCCTGACTTTC. It yields the protein CASSLKMGGSYSGANVLTF.